This T cell receptor beta chain was recorded in a study of cytomegalovirus exposure and HLA in healthy donors. Whole-study findings and limits: The only immune exposure information that was available was CMV serostatus.

In the case of this clone: The antigen is unknown.

CDR1 and CDR2 (germline): MNHNS, SASEGT. The CDR3 loop spans 14 amino acids. The V end lost 6 bases, the J end lost 5 bases, and 17 bases lay between the germline ends. The PCR ran on 60 Vbeta and 13 Jbeta primers. The protocol was immunoSEQ multiplex PCR, while the TCRdb copy is restricted to in-frame clones and leaves out a portion. This repertoire shows 100,000 to 140,000 clones, about 84% found once; its top ten account for 2% to 2.5%. This TCR was recovered from a man aged 30 to 45 in good health and CMV-seronegative. The rearrangement links TRBV6-1 to TRBJ2-7, with no clear D. Sequencing was performed on PBMCs. CDR3 sequence reads: CASRVESSRHEQYF. Here the CDR3 DNA reads TGTGCCAGCAGGGTCGAAAGTAGCCGCCACGAGCAGTACTTC.